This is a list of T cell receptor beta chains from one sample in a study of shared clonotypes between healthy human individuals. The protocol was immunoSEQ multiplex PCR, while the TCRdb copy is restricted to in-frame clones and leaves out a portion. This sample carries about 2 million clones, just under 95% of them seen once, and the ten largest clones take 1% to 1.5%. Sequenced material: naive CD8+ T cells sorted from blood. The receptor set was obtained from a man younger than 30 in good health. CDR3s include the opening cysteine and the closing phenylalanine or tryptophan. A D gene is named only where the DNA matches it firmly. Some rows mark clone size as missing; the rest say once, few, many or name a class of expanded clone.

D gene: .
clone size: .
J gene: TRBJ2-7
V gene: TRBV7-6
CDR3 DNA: TGTGCCAGCAGCCCCGGAACGGGCCTCTACGAGCAGTACTTC
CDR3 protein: CASSPGTGLYEQYF

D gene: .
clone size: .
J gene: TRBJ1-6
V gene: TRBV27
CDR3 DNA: TGTGCCAGCAGCTACACCGGGAGCAATTCACCCCTCCACTTT
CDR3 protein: CASSYTGSNSPLHF

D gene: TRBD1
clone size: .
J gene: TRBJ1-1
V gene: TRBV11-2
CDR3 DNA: TGTGCCAGCAGCTTAGCGGTTAGGGCAGGGGGAACTGAAGCTTTCTTT
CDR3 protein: CASSLAVRAGGTEAFF

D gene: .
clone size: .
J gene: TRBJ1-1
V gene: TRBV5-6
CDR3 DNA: TGTGCCAGCAGCTTGGCCGTCTCGGCAGGAGCCACTGAAGCTTTCTTT
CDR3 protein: CASSLAVSAGATEAFF

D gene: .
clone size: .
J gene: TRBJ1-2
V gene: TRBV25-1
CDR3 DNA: TGTGCCAGCAGTGATCCCGGACAGCTCTATGGCTACACCTTC
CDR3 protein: CASSDPGQLYGYTF

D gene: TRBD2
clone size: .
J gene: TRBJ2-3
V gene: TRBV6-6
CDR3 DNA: TGTGCCAGCAGTTACCGGGACTACCTCACAGATACGCAGTATTTT
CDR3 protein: CASSYRDYLTDTQYF

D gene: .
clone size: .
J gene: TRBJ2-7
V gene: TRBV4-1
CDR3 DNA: TGCGCCAGCAGCCAAGAAGTGGGGACATCCTCCTACGAGCAGTACTTC
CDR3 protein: CASSQEVGTSSYEQYF

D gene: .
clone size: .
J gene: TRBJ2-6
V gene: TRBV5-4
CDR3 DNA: TGTGCCAGCAGCTTGGACCCGGCCTCGGGGGCCAACGTCCTGACTTTC
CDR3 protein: CASSLDPASGANVLTF

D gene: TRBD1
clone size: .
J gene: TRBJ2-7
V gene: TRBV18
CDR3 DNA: TGTGCCAGCTCACCCGGACAGGAGGTCTACGAGCAGTACTTC
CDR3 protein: CASSPGQEVYEQYF

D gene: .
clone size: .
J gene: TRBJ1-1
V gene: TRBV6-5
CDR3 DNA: TGTGCCACCTGGGAGGGTAGAGTAGAAGCTTTCTTT
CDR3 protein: CATWEGRVEAFF

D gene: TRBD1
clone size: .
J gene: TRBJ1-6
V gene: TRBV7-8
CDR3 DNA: TGTGCCAGCAGCTTAGGTGGGGGGGAGGGGGCTACACCCCTCCACTTT
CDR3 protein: CASSLGGGEGATPLHF

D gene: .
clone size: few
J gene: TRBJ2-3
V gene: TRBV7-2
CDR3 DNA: TGTGCCAGCAGCTTAATGTTGGTGGTGGGACCCACAGATACGCAGTATTTT
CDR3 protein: CASSLMLVVGPTDTQYF

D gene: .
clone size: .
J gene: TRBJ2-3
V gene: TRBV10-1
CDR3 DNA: TGCGCCAGCAGTGGAAACCATGGGGCAGATACGCAGTATTTT
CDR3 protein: CASSGNHGADTQYF

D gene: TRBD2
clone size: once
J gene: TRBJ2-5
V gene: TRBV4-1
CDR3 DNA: TGCGCCAGCAGCTCCGGACTAGCGGGGGAGAGGGAGACCCAGTACTTC
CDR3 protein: CASSSGLAGERETQYF

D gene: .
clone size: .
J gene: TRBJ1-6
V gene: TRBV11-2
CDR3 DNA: TGTGCCAGCAGCTTAGATCCGGGGTTTCGGTCACCCCTCCACTTT
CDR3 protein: CASSLDPGFRSPLHF

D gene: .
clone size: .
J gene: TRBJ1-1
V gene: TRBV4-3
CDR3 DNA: TGCGCCAGCAGCCAAGCAAGAGGGGTCACTGAAGCTTTCTTT
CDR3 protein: CASSQARGVTEAFF

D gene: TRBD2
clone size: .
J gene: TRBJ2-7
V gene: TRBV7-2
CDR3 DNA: TGTGCCAGCAGGGGACTAGGGGAAGAGCAGTACTTC
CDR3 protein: CASRGLGEEQYF

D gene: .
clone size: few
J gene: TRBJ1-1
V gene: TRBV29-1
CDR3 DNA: TGCAGCGTTGTTTTTCCAACAGGCGTGAACACTGAAGCTTTCTTT
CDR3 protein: CSVVFPTGVNTEAFF

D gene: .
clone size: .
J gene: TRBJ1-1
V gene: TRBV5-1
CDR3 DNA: TGCGCCAGCAGCCCAGGCAGCCTCATGAACACTGAAGCTTTCTTT
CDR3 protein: CASSPGSLMNTEAFF

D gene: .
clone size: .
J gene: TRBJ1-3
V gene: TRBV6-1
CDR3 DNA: TGTGCCAGCAGCACAGGACGGTCCTCTGGAAACACCATATATTTT
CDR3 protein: CASSTGRSSGNTIYF